The present entry profiles one T cell receptor (beta chain) with its context. Trimming cost V 8 bases and J 5 bases, with 15 bases left between them. The CDR3 sequence is 13 residues long. Looked up from germline, CDR1 is ENHRY and CDR2 is SYGVKD. This entry is derived from a study of blood T cells in healthy people across ages. Caucasian individuals from Russia who were healthy and aged roughly 6 to 90 acted as donors. The amount of total RNA extracted per sample was at least 6 micrograms. The authors ran a second PCR of roughly 6 to 11 cycles using a sample-barcoded 5' primer and a J-beta primer mix. TCRdb reprocessed the 5' RACE reads with MiXCR, giving one entry per CDR3 protein. The top ten clones hold approximately 3.7% of a sample with around 820,000 distinct CDR3 sequences, 25% of them seen once. A further study also used this sample, focusing on T cells of mothers and their children. As reported in that work: Per child, some 3 million TCR beta CDR3 reads were obtained, against over 9 million per mother.

Sequenced input: blood. V usage is TRBV10-3 and J usage is TRBJ2-5, with D tentatively TRBD2 (5 bases). This clonotype originated in a boy younger than 18 in good health. The CDR3 protein is CAIGRGQEETQYF. CDR3 bases: TGTGCCATCGGACGGGGTCAAGAGGAGACCCAGTACTTC.